The 27 T cell receptor beta chains presented below share a single source sample, sequenced in a study of cytomegalovirus exposure and HLA in healthy donors. Produced via immunoSEQ multiplex PCR; TCRdb's table is partial and in-frame only. This table holds tens of thousands of clones, roughly 97% found once. Sequencing used PBMCs. The receptors derive from a man between 18 and 29 years old in good health and CMV-seronegative.

This sequence joins TRBV12-5 and TRBJ2-5, with 12 bases identical to TRBD2. This CDR3 is 23 amino acids long. V shed 1 base and J 5 bases; nucleotides not matched to a gene: 26. The germline V gene has CDR1 LGHNT and CDR2 FRNRAP. CDR3 nucleotides: TGTGCTAGTGGTTTGGACAGGGTAGACCTGACTAGCGGGAGACCTTGGCGAAGGGAGACCCAGTACTTC. Protein: CASGLDRVDLTSGRPWRRETQYF.

This rearrangement joins TRBV5-6 to TRBJ1-3; tentatively, D is TRBD1 (6 bases). Germline V gene sequence: CDR1 SGHDT, CDR2 YYEEEE. V lost 2 bases to trimming and J lost 0 bases, with 18 bases between them. The CDR3 loop spans 18 amino acids. DNA of the CDR3: TGTGCCAGCAGCTTATGGGGGCTACCCCGTCCCTCTGGAAACACCATATATTTT. Translating gives CASSLWGLPRPSGNTIYF.

This rearrangement joins TRBV28 to TRBJ1-2; tentative D call: TRBD1 (5 bases). V dropped 4 bases and J dropped 4 bases, with 10 bases sitting between them. CDR3 size: 13 residues. CDR1 is MDHEN and CDR2 is SYDVKM in the germline V gene. CDR3 coding DNA: TGTGCCAGCAGTTCAGCAGGGATCTATGGCTACACCTTC. Protein: CASSSAGIYGYTF.

The J gene is TRBJ2-5, the V gene TRBV7-2; a weak D match, TRBD1 (5 bases). Germline CDR1 SGHTA, CDR2 FQGNSA. V was cut by 3 bases and J by 7 bases, with 12 bases left in between. The CDR3 consists of 13 residues. In DNA, the CDR3 is TGTGCCAGCAGCTTGGGGTCCAGGGCGACCCAGTACTTC. Translated: CASSLGSRATQYF.

The V call is TRBV6-4, the J call TRBJ2-1; 13 positions agree with TRBD2. The V gene's germline CDR1 is MRHNA and CDR2 SNTAGT. This CDR3 is built from 15 residues. With 7 bases clipped from V and 8 bases from J, the junction kept 8 bases outside the gene matches. CDR3 region: CASTWTSGSVYEQFF. DNA of the CDR3: TGTGCCAGCACCTGGACTAGCGGGAGTGTGTATGAGCAGTTCTTC.

CDR3 bases: TGCGCCAGCAGCCTGATAGCGGGAGGGCCTACGGAGACCCAGTACTTC. Translation gives CASSLIAGGPTETQYF. The chain employs TRBV5-1 and TRBJ2-5; TRBD2 matches 11 bases. Per germline, CDR1 SGHRS and CDR2 YFSETQ. This CDR3 contains 16 residues. With V trimmed by 4 bases and J by 5 bases, 10 bases remained unmatched.

The V and J genes are TRBV19 and TRBJ2-1; 9 nucleotides line up with TRBD1. The CDR3 has 16 residues. Per germline, CDR1 LNHDA and CDR2 SQIVND (reference sequence). Trimming took 5 bases from V and 4 from J; bases not matched to a gene: 9. DNA of the CDR3: TGTGCCAGTAGTCCACAGGACAGGGGTACGTACAATGAGCAGTTCTTC. Translated: CASSPQDRGTYNEQFF.

The chain joins TRBV2 to TRBJ2-3; 8 bases align to TRBD2. The CDR3 runs to 18 residues. The trim removed 9 bases at V and 1 base at J, leaving 18 bases unmatched. Germline V lookup: CDR1 SNHLY, CDR2 FYNNEI. CDR3 coding DNA: TGTGCCAGTGGCAGGAGCGGGAGTCTTAGATCTGGCACAGATACGCAGTATTTT. This encodes CASGRSGSLRSGTDTQYF.

This sequence joins TRBV9 and TRBJ2-1; TRBD2 might be the D (6 bases). This CDR3 has 19 residues. Trimming stripped 3 bases from V and 0 bases from J, with 22 bases between. Germline lookup yields CDR1 SGDLS and CDR2 YYNGEE. Here the CDR3 DNA reads TGTGCCAGCAGCGCTCGCGCACTGCCGGGGGTTCGCTCCTACAATGAGCAGTTCTTC. Translation: CASSARALPGVRSYNEQFF.

The chain carries TRBV6-5 and TRBJ2-7, with 7 nucleotides matching TRBD1. Losses at the gene ends were 0 bases for V and 4 bases for J; bases not matched to a gene: 9. Germline V gene sequence: CDR1 MNHEY, CDR2 SVGAGI. CDR3 length: 16 amino acids. CDR3 residues: CASSYSTGFDAYEQYF. The CDR3 DNA is TGTGCCAGCAGTTACTCGACAGGGTTCGACGCTTACGAGCAGTACTTC.

V and J are TRBV5-1 and TRBJ2-7, with D perhaps TRBD1 (5 bases). The germline gives CDR1 SGHRS, CDR2 YFSETQ. This CDR3 has 13 amino acids. Trimming stripped 0 bases from V and 6 bases from J, with 10 bases between. In DNA form, the CDR3 reads TGCGCCAGCAGCTTGGCCAGGGCAGGCGAGCAGTACTTC. Its protein product is CASSLARAGEQYF.

This clone was seen only once. V and J are TRBV7-8 and TRBJ2-1, with 9 bases matching TRBD2. CDR1 and CDR2 from the germline V gene are SGHVS and FQNEAQ. Losses at the gene ends were 1 base for V and 10 bases for J; bases not matched to a gene: 11. There are 16 residues in the CDR3. In DNA, the CDR3 is TGTGCCAGCAGCTTAGGGTTTCTAGCGGGAACGGGGGAGCAGTTCTTC. It encodes CASSLGFLAGTGEQFF.

The chain is built from TRBV5-1 and TRBJ2-7, with 9 bases lining up with TRBD1. J gave up 3 bases and V 3 bases, and 4 bases lay outside the gene matches. Per germline, CDR1 SGHRS and CDR2 YFSETQ. The CDR3 length is 14 residues. The chain's CDR3 is CASSSTGGNYEQYF. CDR3 nucleotides: TGCGCCAGCAGCTCGACAGGGGGGAACTACGAGCAGTACTTC.

This chain connects TRBV9 to TRBJ2-7, with D possibly TRBD2 on 7 matching bases. The CDR3 has 15 residues. V shed 0 bases and J shed 5 bases, with 15 bases lying between them. The V gene's germline CDR1 is SGDLS and CDR2 YYNGEE. CDR3 sequence reads: CASSVEAGRGDEQYF. The CDR3 DNA follows: TGTGCCAGCAGCGTAGAGGCGGGGAGGGGGGACGAGCAGTACTTC.

The V gene is TRBV25-1, the J gene TRBJ1-5; no reliable D call. V lost 4 bases and J lost 5, with 15 bases in between. This CDR3 region has 15 residues. Germline V lookup: CDR1 MGHDK, CDR2 SYGVNS. The CDR3 nucleotides read TGTGCCAGCAGTGGAGGGATTTTTTCGGATCAGCCCCAGCATTTT. Its protein is CASSGGIFSDQPQHF.

In this sample, this clone turned up a few times. This rearrangement joins TRBV5-4 to TRBJ1-1; D is uncertain. Trimming cost V 4 bases and J 2 bases, with 15 bases left between them. The length of the CDR3 is 15 residues. Germline assignment: CDR1 SGHNT and CDR2 YYREEE (reference sequence). The CDR3 coding sequence is TGTGCCAGCAGCATCGCGGCGGGTGATAACACTGAAGCTTTCTTT. Translating gives CASSIAAGDNTEAFF.

The chain couples TRBV11-3 to TRBJ2-5, with 12 bases matching TRBD2. The CDR3 extends over 16 amino acids. Germline V lookup: CDR1 SGHNT, CDR2 YENEEA. Trimming at V came to 5 bases and at J to 3 bases, leaving 7 bases not matched to a gene. CDR3 bases: TGTGCCAGCAGCCCAAGGACTAGCGGGAAGGAAGAGACCCAGTACTTC. Its protein is CASSPRTSGKEETQYF. Full variable domain (missing parts from reference TRBV11-3 and TRBJ2-5): EAGVVQSPRYKIIEKKQPVAFWCNPISGHNTLYWYLQNLGQGPELLIRYENEEAVDDSQLPKDRFSAERLKGVDSTLKIQPAELGDSAVYLCASSPRTSGKEETQYFGPGTRLLVL.

The V and J genes are TRBV15 and TRBJ1-1, with 9 bases fitting TRBD1. The CDR3 contains 14 residues. Germline loops: CDR1 LNHNV, CDR2 YYDKDF (reference sequence). J lost 14 bases, V lost 3 bases, and 13 bases had no gene match. The CDR3, as DNA: TGTGCCACCAGCAGGGTATCACCGGGACAGGGTTTCTTCTTT. Translated, it gives CATSRVSPGQGFFF.

The rearrangement uses TRBV5-1 and TRBJ2-1; 12 bases are a match to TRBD2. The CDR3 sequence is 15 residues long. The germline CDR1 and CDR2 sequences are SGHRS and YFSETQ. The V gene end was trimmed by 0 bases and the J gene end by 9 bases; junction bases not matched to a gene: 4. Here the CDR3 reads CASSLAASGRGEQFF. The DNA for the CDR3 is TGCGCCAGCAGCTTGGCCGCTAGCGGGAGGGGTGAGCAGTTCTTC.

The V gene is TRBV9, the J gene TRBJ2-3; D unclear. The CDR3 loop spans 16 amino acids. Germline CDR1 and CDR2: SGDLS and YYNGEE. V gave up 4 bases and J gave up 0 bases, with 15 bases separating them. The CDR3 bases are TGTGCCAGCAGCCCGATTGACGGCGGAAGCACAGATACGCAGTATTTT. Amino acids: CASSPIDGGSTDTQYF. Full variable domain (rest looked up from reference TRBV9 and TRBJ2-3): DSGVTQTPKHLITATGQRVTLRCSPRSGDLSVYWYQQSLDQGLQFLIQYYNGEERAKGNILERFSAQQFPDLHSELNLSSLELGDSALYFCASSPIDGGSTDTQYFGPGTRLTVL.

J is TRBJ1-2 and V is TRBV28; D possibly corresponds to TRBD1 (5 bases). Germline CDR1 is MDHEN and CDR2 is SYDVKM. The CDR3 spans 16 residues. The ends were cut back, 1 base at V and 5 bases at J, with 17 bases in the middle. This CDR3 is CASSLSRGAGNYGYTF. CDR3 sequence (DNA): TGTGCCAGCAGTTTATCGCGCGGCGCAGGGAATTATGGCTACACCTTC.

Here the CDR3 reads CASSLAGNTDTQYF. The CDR3, as DNA: TGTGCCAGCAGCCTAGCGGGGAACACAGATACGCAGTATTTT. The chain uses TRBV6-1 and TRBJ2-3; TRBD2 matches at 9 bases. The V gene end was trimmed by 6 bases and the J gene end by 2 bases; junction bases not matched to a gene: 3. CDR3 length equals 14 residues. CDR1 is MNHNS and CDR2 is SASEGT in the germline V gene.

The chain carries TRBV9 and TRBJ1-1, with TRBD1 as a possible D gene (5 bases). This CDR3 is 13 amino acids long. CDR1 and CDR2 from the germline V gene are SGDLS and YYNGEE. Between the trimmed V and J ends, which lost 3 bases and 6 bases, there was a span of 12 bases. The CDR3 region has the DNA TGTGCCAGCAGCGCTCCAGGGATCGCTGAAGCTTTCTTT. It translates to CASSAPGIAEAFF.

The chain uses TRBV29-1 and TRBJ2-7, with TRBD1 matching over 7 bases. The CDR3 spans 13 residues. Losses at the gene ends were 7 bases for V and 5 bases for J; bases not matched to a gene: 11. Germline V gives CDR1 SQVTM, CDR2 ANQGSEA. The CDR3 nucleotides read TGCAGCGAACTTAGGGGCAGGGGGAACGAGCAGTACTTC. This sequence encodes CSELRGRGNEQYF.

This clone was recorded at least ten times. The J gene is TRBJ2-3, the V gene TRBV19, with a possible D match to TRBD1 (6 bases). Trimming took off 4 bases at V and 2 bases at J, with 13 bases between the two ends. This CDR3 is 15 amino acids long. Germline V gene lookup returns CDR1 LNHDA and CDR2 SQIVND (reference sequence). The chain's CDR3 is CASSTLGTITDTQYF. In DNA form, the CDR3 reads TGTGCCAGTAGTACCTTGGGGACAATCACAGATACGCAGTATTTT.

The rearrangement uses TRBV19 and TRBJ2-1; tentatively, D is TRBD2 (6 bases). V gave up 4 bases and J gave up 9 bases, with 19 bases separating them. Germline assignment: CDR1 LNHDA and CDR2 SQIVND (reference sequence). This CDR3 spans 15 amino acids. The CDR3 DNA is TGTGCCAGTAGTACCCGACTAGGGTCATTGGGTGAGCAGTTCTTC. As protein: CASSTRLGSLGEQFF.

CDR3 nucleotides: TGTGCCAGCAGTTTCATAAACAGTCCCTACGAGCAGTACTTC. Protein sequence: CASSFINSPYEQYF. This chain joins TRBV28 and TRBJ2-7, with D unresolved. CDR3 length equals 14 residues. Trimming took off 3 bases at V and 2 bases at J, with 11 bases between the two ends. The germline CDR1 and CDR2 sequences are MDHEN and SYDVKM.